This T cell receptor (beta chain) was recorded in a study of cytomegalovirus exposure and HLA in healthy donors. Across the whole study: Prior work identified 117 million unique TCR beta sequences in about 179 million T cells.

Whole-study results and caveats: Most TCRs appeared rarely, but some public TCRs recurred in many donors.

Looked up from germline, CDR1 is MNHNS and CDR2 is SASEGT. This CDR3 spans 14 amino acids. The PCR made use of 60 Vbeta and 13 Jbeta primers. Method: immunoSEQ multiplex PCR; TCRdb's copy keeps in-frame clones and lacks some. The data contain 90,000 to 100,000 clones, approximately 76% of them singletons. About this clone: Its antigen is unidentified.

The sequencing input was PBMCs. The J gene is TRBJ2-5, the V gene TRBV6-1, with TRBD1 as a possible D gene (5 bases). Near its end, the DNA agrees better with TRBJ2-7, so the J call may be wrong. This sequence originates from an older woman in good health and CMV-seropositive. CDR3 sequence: CASSEGTSRSEQYF. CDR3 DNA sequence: TGTGCCAGCAGTGAAGGGACATCTAGGAGCGAGCAGTACTTC.